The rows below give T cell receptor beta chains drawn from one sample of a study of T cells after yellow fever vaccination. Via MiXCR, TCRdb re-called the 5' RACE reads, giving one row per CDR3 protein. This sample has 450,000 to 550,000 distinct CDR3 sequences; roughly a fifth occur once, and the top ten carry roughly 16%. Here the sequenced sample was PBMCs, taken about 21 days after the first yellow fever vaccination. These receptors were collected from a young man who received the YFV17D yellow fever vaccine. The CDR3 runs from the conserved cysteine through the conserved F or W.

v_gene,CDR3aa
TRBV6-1,CASGTGVNTEAFF
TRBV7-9,CASSPRDRRGGTQYF
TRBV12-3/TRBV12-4,CASSMRGSPLHF
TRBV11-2,CASSWTGMVNTEAFF
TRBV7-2,CASSLVGPFSFF
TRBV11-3,CASREGSGTGELFF
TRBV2,CASSAGQHNEQFF
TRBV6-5,CASSLLHEQYF
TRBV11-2,CASSLGASSSYNEQFF
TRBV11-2,CASSLEGGSNTEAFF
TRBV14,CASSQGGGGNYGYTF
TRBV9,CASSVSGGSYEQYF
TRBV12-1,CASSPSKGPTGNQPQHF
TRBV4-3,CASRDRLLSSGANVLTF
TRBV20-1,CSARRPGTGFSNQPQHF
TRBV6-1,CASSSTGQGYGYTF
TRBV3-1,CACSQGTKRGNSETQYF
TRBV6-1,CASSEHRSLNTEAFF
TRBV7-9,CASSLNAGVVGYGYTF
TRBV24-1,CATSDGHRGANEQFF
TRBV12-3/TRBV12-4,CASRQIATNEKLFF
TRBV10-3,CAVMDRGQGDTQYF
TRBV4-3,CASSRDRLAGELFF
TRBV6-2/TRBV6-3,CASSSEEKMNTEAFF
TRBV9,CARAGGLAFWDTQYF
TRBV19,CATLAGELFF
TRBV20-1,CSARGASDTQYF
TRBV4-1,CASRLAPALNEQFF
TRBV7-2,CASSLAGLSAYEQYF
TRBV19,CASSRAGSPPEAFF
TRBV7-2,CASSFGQSSYNEQFF
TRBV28,CASLAGGPYEQFF
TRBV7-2,CASSHETYSNQPQHF
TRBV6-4,CASGTSGERETQYF
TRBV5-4,CASSLPRDSNQPQHF
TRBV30,CAWSVNRGRGETQYF
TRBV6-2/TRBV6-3,CASSYNWLGGAFF
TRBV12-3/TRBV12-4,CASRIFGGRNTEAFF
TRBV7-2,CASSLVRGSEQYF
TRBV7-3,CASSLFPTSTDTQYF
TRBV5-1,CASSPDRALLWFF
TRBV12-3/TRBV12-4,CASSPRGGQTEAFF
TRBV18,CASSPHSGDNQPQHF
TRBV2,CASSAPGLAADTQYF
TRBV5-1,CASSLGIRDGYTF
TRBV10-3,CAISERGAVEETQYF
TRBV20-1,CSASANEQFF
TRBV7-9,CASSLETGINYGYTF
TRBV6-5,CASSYSSSSGASFTDTQYF
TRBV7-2,CASSLVGDGGYEQYF
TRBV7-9,CASSVVGGANVLTF
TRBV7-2,CASSLVSSGGYNEQFF
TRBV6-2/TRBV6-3,CASSRIANSYNEQFF
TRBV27,CTSSPLAGGYGELFF
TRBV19,CASTGTSSYEQYF
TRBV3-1,CASSQVGVYEQYF
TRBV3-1,CATCQDGPPVRSYNEQFF
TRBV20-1,CSARDRREGGDKGYTF
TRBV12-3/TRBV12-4,CASSPQDRLGQYF